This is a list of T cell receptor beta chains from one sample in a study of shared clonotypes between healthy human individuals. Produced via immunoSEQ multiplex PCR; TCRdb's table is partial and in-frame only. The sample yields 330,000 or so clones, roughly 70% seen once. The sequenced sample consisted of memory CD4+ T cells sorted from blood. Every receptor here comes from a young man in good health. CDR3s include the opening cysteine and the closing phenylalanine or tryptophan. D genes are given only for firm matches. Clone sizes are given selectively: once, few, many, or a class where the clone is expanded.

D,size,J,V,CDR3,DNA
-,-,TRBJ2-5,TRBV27,CASSTISSSLETQYF,TGTGCCAGTAGTACTATAAGTTCGTCGTTGGAGACCCAGTACTTC
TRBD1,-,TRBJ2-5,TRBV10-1,CALQGYGSTGTGETQYF,TGCGCCTTACAAGGTTATGGAAGTACAGGGACAGGGGAGACCCAGTACTTC
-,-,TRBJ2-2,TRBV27,CASRRAGEAGELFF,TGTGCCAGCAGACGGGCCGGGGAGGCCGGGGAGCTGTTTTTT
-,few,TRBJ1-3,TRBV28,CASSSAGTGNTIYF,TGTGCCAGCAGTTCAGCAGGAACTGGAAACACCATATATTTT
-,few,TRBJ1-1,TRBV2,CASREGRAEAFF,TGTGCCAGCAGGGAAGGACGAGCTGAAGCTTTCTTT
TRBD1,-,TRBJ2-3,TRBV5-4,CASSAERQGSTDTQYF,TGTGCCAGCAGCGCCGAGAGACAGGGATCCACAGATACGCAGTATTTT
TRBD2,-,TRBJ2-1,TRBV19,CASGKGGSYNEQFF,TGTGCCAGTGGTAAGGGAGGGTCCTACAATGAGCAGTTCTTC
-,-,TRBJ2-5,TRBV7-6,CASSSRLQETQYF,TGTGCCAGCAGCTCCAGGCTCCAAGAGACCCAGTACTTC
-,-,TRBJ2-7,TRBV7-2,CASSPDAEQYF,TGTGCCAGCAGCCCCGATGCCGAGCAGTACTTC
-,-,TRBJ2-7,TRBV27,CASSNTISYEQYF,TGTGCCAGCAGCAACACGATATCCTACGAGCAGTACTTC
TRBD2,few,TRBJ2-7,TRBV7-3,CASSLASTSYHEQYF,TGTGCCAGCAGCTTAGCGTCGACTAGCTACCACGAGCAGTACTTC
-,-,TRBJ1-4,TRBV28,CASRPFRDGEKLFF,TGTGCCAGCAGACCCTTTCGGGACGGGGAAAAACTGTTTTTT
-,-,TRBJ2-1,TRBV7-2,CASSLRELNEQFF,TGTGCCAGCAGCCTCCGGGAGCTCAATGAGCAGTTCTTC
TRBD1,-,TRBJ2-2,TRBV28,CASSYRGTGTAYTGELFF,TGTGCCAGCAGTTATAGAGGGACCGGGACAGCTTACACCGGGGAGCTGTTTTTT
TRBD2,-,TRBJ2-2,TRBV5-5,CASSLVGTSGGGELFF,TGTGCCAGCAGCTTGGTGGGGACTAGCGGCGGCGGGGAGCTGTTTTTT
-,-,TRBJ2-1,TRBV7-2,CASSRFNNEQFF,TGTGCCAGCAGCCGTTTTAATAATGAGCAGTTCTTC
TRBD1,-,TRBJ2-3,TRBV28,CARSYYRGQQDTQYF,TGTGCCCGCAGTTATTACAGGGGACAGCAGGATACGCAGTATTTT
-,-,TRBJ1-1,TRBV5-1,CASSFRDAEEAFF,TGCGCCAGCAGCTTCCGGGACGCAGAAGAAGCTTTCTTT
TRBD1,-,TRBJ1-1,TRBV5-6,CASSPQRGLLAFF,TGTGCCAGCAGCCCGCAGAGGGGGCTTCTGGCTTTCTTT